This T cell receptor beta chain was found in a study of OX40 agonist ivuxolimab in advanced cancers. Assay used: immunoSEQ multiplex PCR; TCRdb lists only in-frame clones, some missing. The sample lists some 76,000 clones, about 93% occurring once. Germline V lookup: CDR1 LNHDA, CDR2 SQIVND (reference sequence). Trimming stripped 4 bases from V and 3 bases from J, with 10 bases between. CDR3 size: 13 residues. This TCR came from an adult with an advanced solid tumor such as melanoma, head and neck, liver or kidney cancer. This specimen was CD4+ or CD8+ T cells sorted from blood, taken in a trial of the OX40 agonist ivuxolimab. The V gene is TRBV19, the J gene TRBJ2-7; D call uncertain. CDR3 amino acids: CASSNGRFYEQYF. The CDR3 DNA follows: TGTGCCAGTAGTAATGGACGATTCTACGAGCAGTACTTC.